This TCR beta chain was captured by sequencing in a study of blood T cells in healthy people across ages. Study-level results: Higher diversity and more naive CD4+ cells were features of long-lived donors, compared to aged donors.

Sample-barcoded 5' priming and a J-beta primer mix drove a second PCR of about 7 to 12 cycles. TCRdb reprocessed the 5' RACE reads with MiXCR, giving one entry per CDR3 protein. The sample has 1.5 million to 2 million distinct CDR3 sequences, around half seen once; the top ten hold around 2.1%. Per the germline V gene, CDR1 is SQVTM and CDR2 is ANQGSEA. This CDR3 has 15 amino acids. Trimming removed 4 bases from V and 0 bases from J, with 12 bases in between. Worth noting for this clonotype: What it recognizes is unknown.

This TCR derives from a woman in her 40s in good health. Sequenced: blood. The chain joins TRBV29-1 to TRBJ2-2, with a tentative D call TRBD2 (6 bases). The CDR3 nucleotides read TGCAGCGTTGTGGGATCTAGCGCGAACACCGGGGAGCTGTTTTTT. Translating it yields CSVVGSSANTGELFF.